This T cell receptor (beta chain) is from a study of graft-versus-host responses after intestinal transplantation. Study information: The transplants performed in recipients were multivisceral, liver-intestinal, or isolated intestinal. For approximately three years after anti-thymocyte globulin induction, all recipients took tacrolimus and steroids.

The method was immunoSEQ multiplex PCR; TCRdb's version includes in-frame clones alone and lacks a portion of them. The sample consists of about 110,000 clones, roughly 86% of them appearing once. Points from the study as a whole: Circulating GvH clone levels at their peak were associated with HvG declines (early post-transplant). In patients with graft-donor T cell macrochimerism, allograft graft-versus-host to host-versus-graft clonal ratios were high.

This clone showed up just once. Antigen specificity is unknown. Germline loops: CDR1 PRHDT, CDR2 FYEKMQ (reference sequence). Germline trimming cut 3 bases from V and 3 bases from J; bases unmatched to any gene: 5. The CDR3 consists of 15 residues. This sequence originates from a human donor who was the organ donor for an intestinal transplant. V is TRBV13 and J is TRBJ2-5; TRBD2 aligns across 9 bases. Here the sequenced sample was unstimulated CD4+ T cells sorted from spleen or lymph node cells, taken before transplant. DNA for the CDR3: TGTGCCAGCAGCTTGGCGACTAGCGGTAAAGAGACCCAGTACTTC. It specifies CASSLATSGKETQYF.